This T cell receptor beta chain comes out of a study of shared clonotypes between healthy human individuals. Each replicate PCR on the sorted subsets used roughly 190 ng DNA (approximately 27,000 T cell genomes). Some clones are missing from TCRdb's copy, which holds only in-frame ones; the method was immunoSEQ multiplex PCR. Of under 2,500,000 clones in the sample, 95% are singletons; the top ten hold roughly 0.13%. This CDR3 is 17 amino acids long. V lost 1 base to trimming and J lost 5 bases; unmatched junction nucleotides: 6. Germline loops: CDR1 LNHNV, CDR2 YYDKDF (reference sequence). The clonotype comes from a young man in good health. Sequences were obtained from naive CD4+ T cells sorted from blood. Subset indicated: CD45RA+ positively selected. This chain uses TRBV15 with TRBJ2-5; TRBD2 matches 14 bases. CDR3 protein: CATSRATSGRASETQYF. For the CDR3, the DNA is TGTGCCACCAGCAGAGCGACTAGCGGGAGGGCCAGCGAGACCCAGTACTTC.